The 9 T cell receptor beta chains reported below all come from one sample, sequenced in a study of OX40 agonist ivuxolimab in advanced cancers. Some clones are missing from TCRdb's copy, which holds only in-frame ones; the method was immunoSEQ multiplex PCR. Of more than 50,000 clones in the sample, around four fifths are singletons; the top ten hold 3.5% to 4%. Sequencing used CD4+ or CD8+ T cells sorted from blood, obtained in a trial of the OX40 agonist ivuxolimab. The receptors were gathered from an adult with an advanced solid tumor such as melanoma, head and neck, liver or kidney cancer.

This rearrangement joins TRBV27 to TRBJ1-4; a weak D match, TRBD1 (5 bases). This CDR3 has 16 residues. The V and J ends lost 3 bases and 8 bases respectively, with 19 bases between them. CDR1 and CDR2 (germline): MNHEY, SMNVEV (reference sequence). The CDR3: CASSFWGEGQREKLFF. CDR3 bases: TGTGCCAGCAGTTTTTGGGGCGAAGGCCAACGCGAAAAACTGTTTTTT.

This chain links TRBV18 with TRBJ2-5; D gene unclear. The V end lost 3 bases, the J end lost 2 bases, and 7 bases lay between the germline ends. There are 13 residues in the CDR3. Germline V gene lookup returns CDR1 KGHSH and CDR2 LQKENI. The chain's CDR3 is CASSPTQQETQYF. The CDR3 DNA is TGTGCCAGCTCACCGACACAGCAAGAGACCCAGTACTTC.

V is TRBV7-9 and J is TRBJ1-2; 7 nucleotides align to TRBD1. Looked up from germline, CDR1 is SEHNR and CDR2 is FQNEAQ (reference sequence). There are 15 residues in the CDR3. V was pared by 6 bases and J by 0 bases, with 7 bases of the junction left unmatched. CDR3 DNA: TGTGCCAGCAGAGATTGGACAGGCGCTAACTATGGCTACACCTTC. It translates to CASRDWTGANYGYTF.

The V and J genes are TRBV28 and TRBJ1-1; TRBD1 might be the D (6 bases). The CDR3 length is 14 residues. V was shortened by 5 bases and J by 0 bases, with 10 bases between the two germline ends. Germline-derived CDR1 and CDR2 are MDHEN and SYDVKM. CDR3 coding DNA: TGTGCCAGCAGTGGCAGGGGACTGAACACTGAAGCTTTCTTT. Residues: CASSGRGLNTEAFF.

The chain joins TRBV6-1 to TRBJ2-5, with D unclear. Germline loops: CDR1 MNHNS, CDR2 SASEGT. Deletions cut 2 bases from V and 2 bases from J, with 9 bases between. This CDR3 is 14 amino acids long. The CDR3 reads CASSEITLQETQYF. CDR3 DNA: TGTGCCAGCAGTGAAATAACTCTTCAAGAGACCCAGTACTTC.

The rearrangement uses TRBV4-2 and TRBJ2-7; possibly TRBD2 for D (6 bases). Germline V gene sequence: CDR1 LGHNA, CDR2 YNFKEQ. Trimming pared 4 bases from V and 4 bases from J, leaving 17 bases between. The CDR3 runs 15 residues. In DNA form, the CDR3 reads TGTGCCAGCAGCCCTTACCGGGACTCACCATACGAGCAGTACTTC. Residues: CASSPYRDSPYEQYF.

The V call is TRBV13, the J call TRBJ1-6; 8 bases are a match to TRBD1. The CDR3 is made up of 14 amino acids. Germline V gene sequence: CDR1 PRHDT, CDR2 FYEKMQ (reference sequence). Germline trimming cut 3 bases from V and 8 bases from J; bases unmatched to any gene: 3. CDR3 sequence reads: CASSFQGAYSPLHF. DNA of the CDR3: TGTGCCAGCAGCTTTCAGGGGGCGTATTCACCCCTCCACTTT.

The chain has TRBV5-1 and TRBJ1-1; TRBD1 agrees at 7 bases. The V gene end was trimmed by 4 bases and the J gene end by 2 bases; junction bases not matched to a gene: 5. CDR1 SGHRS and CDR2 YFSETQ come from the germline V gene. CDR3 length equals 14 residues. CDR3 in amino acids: CASSLRQGNTEAFF. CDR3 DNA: TGCGCCAGCAGCCTTCGACAGGGCAACACTGAAGCTTTCTTT.

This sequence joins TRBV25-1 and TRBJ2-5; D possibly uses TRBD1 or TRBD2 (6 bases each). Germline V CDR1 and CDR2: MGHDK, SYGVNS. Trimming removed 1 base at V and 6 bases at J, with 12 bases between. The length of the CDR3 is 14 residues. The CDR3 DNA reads TGTGCCAGCAGTGAATTTGGGGGGCGGCAGACCCAGTACTTC. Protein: CASSEFGGRQTQYF.